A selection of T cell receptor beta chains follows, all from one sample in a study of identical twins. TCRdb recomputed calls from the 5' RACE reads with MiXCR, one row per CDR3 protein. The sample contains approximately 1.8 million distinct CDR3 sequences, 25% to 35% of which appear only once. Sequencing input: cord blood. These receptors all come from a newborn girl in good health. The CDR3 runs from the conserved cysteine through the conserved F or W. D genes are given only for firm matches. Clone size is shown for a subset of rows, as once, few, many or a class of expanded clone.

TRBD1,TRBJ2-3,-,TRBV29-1,TGCAGCGTTGAAAGGGGGCTAGCAGATACGCAGTATTTT,CSVERGLADTQYF
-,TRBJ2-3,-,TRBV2,TGTGCCAGGGGAGGAAGGTTCACAGATACGCAGTATTTT,CARGGRFTDTQYF
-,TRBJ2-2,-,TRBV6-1,TGTGCCAGCAGACCCGACGCCACCGGGGAGCTGTTTTTT,CASRPDATGELFF
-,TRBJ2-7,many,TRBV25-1,TGTGCCAGCAGTGGGGGGGCCTACGAGCAGTACTTC,CASSGGAYEQYF
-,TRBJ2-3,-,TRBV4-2,TGTGCCGGCAGCCACGCACAGGGAATAGATACGCAGTATTTT,CAGSHAQGIDTQYF
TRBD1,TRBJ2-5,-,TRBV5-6,TGTGCCAGCAGCCTCTACAACAGGGGCTCAGAGACCCAGTACTTC,CASSLYNRGSETQYF
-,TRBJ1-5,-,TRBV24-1,TGTGCCACCAGCCCGAGGCAGATTGAATCCCAGCATTTT,CATSPRQIESQHF
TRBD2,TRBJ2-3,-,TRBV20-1,TGCAGTGCTTATAGCGGGGCGATCACAGATACGCAGTATTTT,CSAYSGAITDTQYF
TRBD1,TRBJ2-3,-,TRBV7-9,TGTGCCAGCAGCTCCGGGGACAGGGGCACAGATACGCAGTATTTT,CASSSGDRGTDTQYF
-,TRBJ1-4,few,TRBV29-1,TGCAGCGTCTTCGCCGTGGAGAAACTGTTTTTT,CSVFAVEKLFF
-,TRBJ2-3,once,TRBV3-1,TGTGCCAGCAGCCCCTCCGGGACGGGCAAGTATTTT,CASSPSGTGKYF
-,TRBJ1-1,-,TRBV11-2,TGTGCCAGCGCGAGGGGTCCTGAAGCTTTCTTT,CASARGPEAFF
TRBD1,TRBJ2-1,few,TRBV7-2,TGTGCCAGCAGCCACGGGACAGGCGTTTACAATGAGCAGTTCTTC,CASSHGTGVYNEQFF
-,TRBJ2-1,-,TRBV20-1,TGCAGTGCTAGCGCGGGAATGCGGTTCTTC,CSASAGMRFF
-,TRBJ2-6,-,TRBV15,TGTGCCACCAGCAGAGTACCCCTCTCTGGGGCCAACGTCCTGACTTTC,CATSRVPLSGANVLTF
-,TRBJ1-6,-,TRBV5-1,TGCGCCAGCAGCTTGGCGGCAGACGCGGGTTCACCCCTCCACTTT,CASSLAADAGSPLHF
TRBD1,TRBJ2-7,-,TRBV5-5,TGTGCCAGCAGCACAGGGGCCAGGGCAAAGTGGAACGAGCAGTACTTC,CASSTGARAKWNEQYF
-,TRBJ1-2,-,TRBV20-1,TGCAGTGCTAGAGATTCGGACTATGGCTACACCTTC,CSARDSDYGYTF
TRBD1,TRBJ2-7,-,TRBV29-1,TGCAGCGTCGTTGGGGGGACAGGGGGCGCCGAGCAGTACTTC,CSVVGGTGGAEQYF
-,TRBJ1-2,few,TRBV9,TGTGCCAGCAGCGTACGCCGCTATGGCTACACCTTC,CASSVRRYGYTF
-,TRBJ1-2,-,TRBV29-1,TGCAGCGTGGGGCCCAACGATGGCTACACCTTC,CSVGPNDGYTF
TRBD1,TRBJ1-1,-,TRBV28,TGTGCCAGCAGACCGGGACAGTGGGCTGAAGCTTTCTTT,CASRPGQWAEAFF
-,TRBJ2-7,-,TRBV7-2,TGTGCCAGCAGCTTAACGGTACTAGCTAGCTCCTACGAGCAGTACTTC,CASSLTVLASSYEQYF
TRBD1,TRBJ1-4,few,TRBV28,TGTGCCAGCAGTACTCCGGGACAGGGTGGTGAAAAACTGTTTTTT,CASSTPGQGGEKLFF
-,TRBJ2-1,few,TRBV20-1,TGCAGTGCTAGAGATTGGATGCTTTCCCCACACAATGAGCAGTTCTTC,CSARDWMLSPHNEQFF
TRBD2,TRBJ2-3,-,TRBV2,TGTGCCAGCAGCCGACACTGGGGTAGCGGGAGTTCAGATACGCAGTATTTT,CASSRHWGSGSSDTQYF
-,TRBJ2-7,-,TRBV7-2,TGTGCCAGCAGCCTCCACAGGGCTAACAACGAGCAGTACTTC,CASSLHRANNEQYF
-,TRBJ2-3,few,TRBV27,TGTGCCAGCAGTTTATCGGCGGGACGGCCAGATACGCAGTATTTT,CASSLSAGRPDTQYF
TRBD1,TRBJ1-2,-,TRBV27,TGTGCCAGCAGCCTAAGGGCCCGACAGGGGATAGGTTTTCGTGGCTACACCTTC,CASSLRARQGIGFRGYTF
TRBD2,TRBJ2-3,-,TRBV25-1,TGTGCCAGCAGTGAGTCCGGGACTAGCGGGAGAAGCACAGATACGCAGTATTTT,CASSESGTSGRSTDTQYF
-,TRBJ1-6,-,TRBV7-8,TGTGCCAGCAGCGTTGGGGATTCACCCCTCCACTTT,CASSVGDSPLHF
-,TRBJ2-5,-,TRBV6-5,TGTGTCAGCAGTTACAGGGAAGGAGAGACCCAGTACTTC,CVSSYREGETQYF
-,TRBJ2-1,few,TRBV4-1,TGCGCCAGCAGCCCTGCGAGGCCTCTCTACAATGAGCAGTTCTTC,CASSPARPLYNEQFF
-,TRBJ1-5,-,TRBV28,TGTGCCAGCAGTTTAGTTGCAGGGGTCGTTCAGCCCCAGCATTTT,CASSLVAGVVQPQHF
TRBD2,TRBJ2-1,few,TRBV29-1,TGCAGCGTTGGCGGCCTAGCGGGGAACTTGGGTGAGCAGTTCTTC,CSVGGLAGNLGEQFF
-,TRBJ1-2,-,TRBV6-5,TGTGCCAGCAGTTCACGCCTCCTTAAATTGGGGGATGGCTACACCTTC,CASSSRLLKLGDGYTF
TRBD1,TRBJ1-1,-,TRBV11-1,TGTGCCAGCAGCCGACAGGGGTCCGGGGACACTGAAGCTTTCTTT,CASSRQGSGDTEAFF
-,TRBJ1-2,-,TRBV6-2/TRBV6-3,TGTGCCAGCAGTTACTTAGGACGGTCTGGGCGCTACACCTTC,CASSYLGRSGRYTF
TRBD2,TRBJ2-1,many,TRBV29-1,TGCAGCGTCCCTTGGGCTAGCGGGGGCAATGAGCAGTTCTTC,CSVPWASGGNEQFF
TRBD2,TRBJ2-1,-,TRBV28,TGTGCCAGCAGTCCGGGACTAGCGGGAGTCCACAATGAGCAGTTCTTC,CASSPGLAGVHNEQFF
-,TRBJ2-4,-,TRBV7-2,TGTGCCAGCAGCTTAGAATGGGGGGACCCCCTAAAAAACATTCAGTACTTC,CASSLEWGDPLKNIQYF
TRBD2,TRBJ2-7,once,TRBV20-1,TGCAGTGCTAGACACCCCACTAGCGGGCAATACAATGAGCAGTACTTC,CSARHPTSGQYNEQYF
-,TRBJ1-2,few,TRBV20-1,TGCAGTGCTAGATACCGGGGCCTAGAAAGCTACACCTTC,CSARYRGLESYTF
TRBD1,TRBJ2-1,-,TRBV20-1,TGCAGTGCTCAGGACAGGGTAACTCTCAATGAGCAGTTCTTC,CSAQDRVTLNEQFF
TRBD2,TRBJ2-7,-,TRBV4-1,TGCGCCAGCAGCCAATTTTCCGGGAGGGCCTACGAGCAGTACTTC,CASSQFSGRAYEQYF
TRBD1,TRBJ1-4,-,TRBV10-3,TGTGCCATCTCACAGGGGGGCGGTGAAAAACTGTTTTTT,CAISQGGGEKLFF
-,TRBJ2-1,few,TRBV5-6,TGTGCCAGCAGCTTGCTACCCGGGTTTAGTTACAATGAGCAGTTCTTC,CASSLLPGFSYNEQFF
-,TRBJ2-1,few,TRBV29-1,TGCAGCGTGCTAAACCTCTTAGCAGTCAAGTTGTTCTTC,CSVLNLLAVKLFF
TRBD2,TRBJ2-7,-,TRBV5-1,TGCGCCAGCAGCGGACCTAGCGGGAGAGGCTACGAGCAGTACTTC,CASSGPSGRGYEQYF
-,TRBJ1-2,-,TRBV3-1,TGTGCCAGCAGCCAAGATCTTACCCCTAACTATGGCTACACCTTC,CASSQDLTPNYGYTF
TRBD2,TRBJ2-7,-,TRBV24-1,TGTGCCACCAGTGACTACCGGGAGGGTGAGCAGTACTTC,CATSDYREGEQYF
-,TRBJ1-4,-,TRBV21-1,TGTGCCAGCAGCAAAGATGACAGGGGAAATGAAAAACTGTTTTTT,CASSKDDRGNEKLFF
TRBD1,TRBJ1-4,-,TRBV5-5,TGTGCCAGCAGCTTACCGGGACAGGGGGCTGTAAATGAAAAACTGTTTTTT,CASSLPGQGAVNEKLFF
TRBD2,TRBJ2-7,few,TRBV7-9,TGTGCCAGCAGTCAAACTAGCGGGAGGGGAAACTACGAGCAGTACTTC,CASSQTSGRGNYEQYF
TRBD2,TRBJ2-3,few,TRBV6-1,TGTGCCAGCAGGATAGCGGGGGGGTCCCCAGATACGCAGTATTTT,CASRIAGGSPDTQYF
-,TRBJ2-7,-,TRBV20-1,TGCAGTGCTAGAGTTTCGGGGGTCACCTACGAGCAGTACTTC,CSARVSGVTYEQYF
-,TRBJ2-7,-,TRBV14,TGTGCCGGCAGCCAAGGGCCGCACGAGCAGTACTTC,CAGSQGPHEQYF